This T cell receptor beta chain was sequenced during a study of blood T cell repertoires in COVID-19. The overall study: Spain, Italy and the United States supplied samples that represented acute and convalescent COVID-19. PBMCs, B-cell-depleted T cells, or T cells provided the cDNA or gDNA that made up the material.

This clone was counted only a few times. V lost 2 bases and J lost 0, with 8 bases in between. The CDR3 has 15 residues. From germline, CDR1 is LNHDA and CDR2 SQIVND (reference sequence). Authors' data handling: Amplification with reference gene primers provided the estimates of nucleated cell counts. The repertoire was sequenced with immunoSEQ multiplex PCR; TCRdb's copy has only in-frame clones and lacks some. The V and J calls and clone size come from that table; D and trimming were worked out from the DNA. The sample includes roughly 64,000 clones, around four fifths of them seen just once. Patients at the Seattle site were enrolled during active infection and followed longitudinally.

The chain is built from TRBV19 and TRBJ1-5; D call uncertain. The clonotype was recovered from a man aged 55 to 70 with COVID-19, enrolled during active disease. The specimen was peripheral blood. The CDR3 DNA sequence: TGTGCCAGTAGTATAACACAGTATAGCAATCAGCCCCAGCATTTT. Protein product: CASSITQYSNQPQHF.